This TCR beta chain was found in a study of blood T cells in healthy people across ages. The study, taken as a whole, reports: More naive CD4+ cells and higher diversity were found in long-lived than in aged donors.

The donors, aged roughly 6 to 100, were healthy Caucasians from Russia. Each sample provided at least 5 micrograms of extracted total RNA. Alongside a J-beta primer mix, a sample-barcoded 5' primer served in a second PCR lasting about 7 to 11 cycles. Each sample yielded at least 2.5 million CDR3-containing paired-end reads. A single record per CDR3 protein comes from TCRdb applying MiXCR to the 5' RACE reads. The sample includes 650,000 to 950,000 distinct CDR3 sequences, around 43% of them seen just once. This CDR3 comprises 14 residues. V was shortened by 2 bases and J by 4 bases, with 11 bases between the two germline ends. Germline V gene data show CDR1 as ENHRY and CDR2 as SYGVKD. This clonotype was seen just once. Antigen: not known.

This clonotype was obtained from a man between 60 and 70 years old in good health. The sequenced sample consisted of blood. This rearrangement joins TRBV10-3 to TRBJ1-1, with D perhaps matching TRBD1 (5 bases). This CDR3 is CAISEAGTGTEAFF. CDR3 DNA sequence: TGTGCCATCAGTGAGGCAGGGACGGGCACTGAAGCTTTCTTT.